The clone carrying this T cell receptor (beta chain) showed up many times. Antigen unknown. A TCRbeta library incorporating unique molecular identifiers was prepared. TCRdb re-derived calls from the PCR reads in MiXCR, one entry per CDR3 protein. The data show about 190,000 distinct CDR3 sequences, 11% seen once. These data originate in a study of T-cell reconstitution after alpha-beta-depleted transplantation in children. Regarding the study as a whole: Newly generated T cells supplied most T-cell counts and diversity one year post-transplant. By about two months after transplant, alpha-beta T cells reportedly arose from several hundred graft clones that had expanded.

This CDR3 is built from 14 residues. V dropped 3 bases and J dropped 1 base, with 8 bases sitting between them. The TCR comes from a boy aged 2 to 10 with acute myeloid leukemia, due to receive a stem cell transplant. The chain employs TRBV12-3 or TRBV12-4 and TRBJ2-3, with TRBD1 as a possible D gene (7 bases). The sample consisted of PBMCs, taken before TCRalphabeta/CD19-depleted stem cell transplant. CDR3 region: CASSFRGGTDTQYF. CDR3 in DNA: TGTGCCAGCAGTTTCAGGGGGGGCACAGATACGCAGTATTTT.